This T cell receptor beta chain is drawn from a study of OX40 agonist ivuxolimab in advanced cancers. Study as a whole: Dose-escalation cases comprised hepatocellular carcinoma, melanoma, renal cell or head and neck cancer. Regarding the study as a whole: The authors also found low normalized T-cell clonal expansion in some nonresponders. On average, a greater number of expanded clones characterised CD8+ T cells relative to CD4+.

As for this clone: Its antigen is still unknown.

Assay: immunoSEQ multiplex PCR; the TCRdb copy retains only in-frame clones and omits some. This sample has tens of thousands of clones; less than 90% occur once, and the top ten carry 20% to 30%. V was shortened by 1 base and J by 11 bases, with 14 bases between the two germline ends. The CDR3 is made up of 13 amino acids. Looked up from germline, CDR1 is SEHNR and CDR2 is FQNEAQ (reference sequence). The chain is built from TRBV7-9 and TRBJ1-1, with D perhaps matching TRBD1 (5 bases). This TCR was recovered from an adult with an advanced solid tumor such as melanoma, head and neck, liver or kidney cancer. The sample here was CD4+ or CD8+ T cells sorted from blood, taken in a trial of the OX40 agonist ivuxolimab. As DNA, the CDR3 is TGTGCCAGCAGCTTAGTAGGGGCCGATCTCGCTTTCTTT. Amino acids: CASSLVGADLAFF.